The T cell receptor beta chain under discussion was sequenced for a study of blood T cells in healthy people across ages. Donors gave around 9.8 milliliters of peripheral blood apiece. Findings and limits, study-wide: From one million sequenced T cells, diversity estimates were lower bounds.

About this clonotype itself: Its antigen remains unidentified.

A second roughly 6 to 12 cycle PCR used barcoded and J-beta primers. In TCRdb, the 5' RACE reads were re-called with MiXCR into one record per CDR3 protein. The sample records about 1.7 million distinct CDR3 sequences, roughly 28% being singletons. Sequencing input: blood. The clonotype originates from a woman in her thirties in good health.

The CDR3, as DNA: TGTGCCAGCAGCCAAGGTTTCAACTACAATGAGCAGTTCTTC. The encoded protein is CASSQGFNYNEQFF. J is TRBJ2-1 and V is TRBV14, with D unclear. With 1 base removed from V and 3 bases from J, the gap between germline ends came to 7 bases. This CDR3 has 14 residues. Per germline, CDR1 SGHDN and CDR2 FVKESK.